Detailed here is one T cell receptor beta chain. TCRdb keeps only in-frame clones here, not all; method: immunoSEQ multiplex PCR. The table includes around 67,000 clones, about 90% detected once. The data originate from a study of T cells after somatic rescue of genetic block. Sequenced: peripheral blood mononuclear cells (PBMCs). The sequence derives from a middle-aged man.

CDR3 coding DNA: TGTGCCAGTAGTGACAGGGGCCCTTATAGCAATCAGCCCCAGCATTTT. The encoded protein is CASSDRGPYSNQPQHF. The V gene is TRBV19, the J gene TRBJ1-5, with 8 nucleotides matching TRBD1. The V gene end was trimmed by 5 bases and the J gene end by 0 bases; junction bases not matched to a gene: 6. Germline values: CDR1 LNHDA, CDR2 SQIVND (reference sequence). This CDR3 is 16 amino acids long.